These T cell receptor beta chains were read from a single sample in a study of T cell responses to AZD1222 COVID-19 vaccine. Sequencing used immunoSEQ multiplex PCR; TCRdb keeps in-frame clones, though not all of them. This sample yields some 150,000 clones, of which approximately 90% are seen a single time; roughly 4% belongs to the top ten. The specimen comprised peripheral blood, sampled 28 days after the second dose of the MenACWY control vaccine. These receptor sequences come from an adult who received the MenACWY meningococcal vaccine as a control. The CDR3 runs from the conserved cysteine through the conserved F or W. D genes are given only for firm matches. Part of the rows lack a size; the others show once, few, many or a class for expanded clones.

D gene,V gene,clone size,CDR3 length,J gene,CDR3 DNA,CDR3 protein
-,TRBV5-1,-,12,TRBJ2-7,TGCGCCAGCAGTTTCGGGTCCTACGAGCAGTACTTC,CASSFGSYEQYF
-,TRBV3-1/TRBV3-2,-,19,TRBJ2-1,TGTGCCAGCAGCCAAGACCTTGGACCTGGAGGGCCAAAAGACAATGAGCAGTTCTTC,CASSQDLGPGGPKDNEQFF
-,TRBV7-9,-,15,TRBJ1-2,TGTGCCAGCAGCCCCTCCGGCGGGACTAACTATGGCTACACCTTC,CASSPSGGTNYGYTF
-,TRBV2,-,14,TRBJ2-7,TGTGCCAGCAGTGATCGAGGGCTAGGGAGTGAGCAGTACTTC,CASSDRGLGSEQYF
TRBD2,TRBV27,-,14,TRBJ2-2,TGTGCCAGCAATCGGGAGGGGGTGGCCGGGGAGCTGTTTTTT,CASNREGVAGELFF
-,TRBV6-5,-,13,TRBJ2-7,TGTGCCAGCAGACCTTTAAATGAGGACGAGCAGTACTTC,CASRPLNEDEQYF
-,TRBV27,-,14,TRBJ2-3,TGTGCCAGCAGTTTCGAGGGGGAGGGAGATACGCAGTATTTT,CASSFEGEGDTQYF
-,TRBV19,once,13,TRBJ2-7,TGTGCCAGTAGTATAGAGGGTAGCGGCGAGCAGTACTTC,CASSIEGSGEQYF
-,TRBV27,-,12,TRBJ2-4,TGTGCCAGCAGTTTCGACAAAAACATTCAGTACTTC,CASSFDKNIQYF
-,TRBV28,-,14,TRBJ2-2,TGTGCCAGCACCCTAGGGGGGGCCACCGGGGAGCTGTTTTTT,CASTLGGATGELFF
-,TRBV7-8,-,16,TRBJ2-3,TGTGCCAGCAGCTTAGATGGCGGGGCTAGCACAGATACGCAGTATTTT,CASSLDGGASTDTQYF
-,TRBV7-8,-,14,TRBJ1-1,TGTGCCAGCAGCTTTGTTGGTGGGGATACTGAAGCTTTCTTT,CASSFVGGDTEAFF
TRBD1,TRBV5-1,-,15,TRBJ1-2,TGCGCCAGCAGCTCCCGAGCAGGGGGCGCGTCCGGCTACACCTTC,CASSSRAGGASGYTF
-,TRBV21-1,-,16,TRBJ2-2,TGTGCCAGCAGCAATCCTCTACGGGAGAACACCGGGGAGCTGTTTTTT,CASSNPLRENTGELFF
-,TRBV3-1/TRBV3-2,few,17,TRBJ1-3,TGTGCCAGCAGCCAAGATTACGGGAGCATCTCTGGAAACACCATATATTTT,CASSQDYGSISGNTIYF
-,TRBV6-5,-,16,TRBJ2-3,TGTGCCAGCAGTTTTGATCATTCTCCGGGCACAGATACGCAGTATTTT,CASSFDHSPGTDTQYF